Listed here are 20 T cell receptor beta chains from one sample, sequenced in a study of blood T cell repertoires in COVID-19. TCRdb's copy holds only in-frame clones and misses some; the assay was immunoSEQ multiplex PCR. The data show 210,000 or so clones, over 75% seen once. Sequencing was performed on PBMCs or T cells enriched from blood (not recorded which). The receptors come from a woman in her thirties who had been exposed to COVID-19.

The CDR3 loop is CASSPPLGQTQHF. CDR3 bases: TGTGCCAGCTCACCCCCGCTAGGACAGACCCAGCATTTT. The gene calls are TRBV18 and TRBJ1-5, with D possibly TRBD1 on 6 matching bases. The germline CDR1 and CDR2 sequences are KGHSH and LQKENI. V was trimmed by 3 bases and J by 11 bases, leaving 14 bases between them. CDR3 size: 13 residues.

The J gene is TRBJ1-1, the V gene TRBV10-2; unclear D gene. Trimming cost V 6 bases and J 5 bases, with 16 bases left between them. Per germline, CDR1 WSHSY and CDR2 SAAADI. This CDR3 has 14 amino acids. The CDR3 spells CASSEPGAGTEAFF. The CDR3 nucleotides read TGCGCCAGCAGCGAACCGGGAGCGGGGACTGAAGCTTTCTTT.

The genes are TRBV4-1 and TRBJ2-1; D remains unclear. V was cut by 0 bases and J by 8 bases, with 20 bases left in between. This CDR3 contains 17 residues. Per germline, CDR1 MGHRA and CDR2 YSYEKL. CDR3 sequence (DNA): TGCGCCAGCAGCCAAGAAGTTTCCGAACCCCGCGGAGATGAGCAGTTCTTC. It is translated as CASSQEVSEPRGDEQFF.

The chain uses TRBV6-2 or TRBV6-3 and TRBJ2-7, with D maybe TRBD2 (6 bases). The germline V gene has CDR1 MNHEY and CDR2 SVGEGT. V gave up 4 bases and J gave up 0 bases, with 19 bases separating them. The CDR3 runs to 17 residues. CDR3 region: CASSFYPGLTSSYEQYF. DNA for the CDR3: TGTGCCAGCAGTTTTTATCCGGGACTCACAAGCTCCTACGAGCAGTACTTC.

The chain employs TRBV28 and TRBJ2-1; 8 bases line up with TRBD2. V gave up 10 bases and J gave up 7 bases; unmatched junction bases: 9. Per germline, CDR1 MDHEN and CDR2 SYDVKM. CDR3 length equals 13 residues. The CDR3 is CATPGLAGNEQFF. The CDR3, as DNA: TGTGCCACCCCTGGACTAGCTGGTAATGAGCAGTTCTTC. Based on the CDR3 plus reference TRBV28 and TRBJ2-1, the full variable domain is DVKVTQSSRYLVKRTGEKVFLECVQDMDHENMFWYRQDPGLGLRLIYFSYDVKMKEKGDIPEGYSVSREKKERFSLILESASTNQTSMYLCATPGLAGNEQFFGPGTRLTVL.

V gene TRBV6-5 combines with J gene TRBJ1-2; the match to TRBD1 covers 12 bases. Trimming cost V 6 bases and J 8 bases; bases outside gene matches: 4. The germline V gene has CDR1 MNHEY and CDR2 SVGAGI. The CDR3 is 13 amino acids. This CDR3 is CASRGTGGRGYTF. CDR3 sequence (DNA): TGTGCCAGCAGGGGGACAGGGGGCAGGGGCTACACCTTC.

The rearrangement uses TRBV9 and TRBJ2-2, with D hard to call. Germline assignment: CDR1 SGDLS and CDR2 YYNGEE. V lost 2 bases and J 1 base, leaving 9 bases between the germline ends. The CDR3 runs 15 residues. CDR3 protein: CASSVRPENTGELFF. The CDR3 DNA follows: TGTGCCAGCAGCGTCAGGCCCGAGAACACCGGGGAGCTGTTTTTT.

The chain has TRBV30 and TRBJ2-7; 7 bases fit TRBD2. This CDR3 is built from 13 residues. Unmatched junction bases numbered 9, after V lost 5 bases and J lost 5 bases. Germline V lookup: CDR1 GTSNPN, CDR2 SVGIG (reference sequence). CDR3 in amino acids: CAWERAGNDEQYF. The DNA for the CDR3 is TGTGCCTGGGAAAGAGCGGGAAACGACGAGCAGTACTTC.

This clone occurred a few times. The chain employs TRBV11-2 and TRBJ1-2; the match to TRBD1 covers 7 bases. The CDR3 extends over 15 amino acids. Germline V gene data show CDR1 as SGHAT and CDR2 as FQNNGV. V dropped 3 bases and J dropped 2; count of bases not matched to a gene: 6. The CDR3 DNA sequence: TGTGCCAGCAGCTTTACAGGGGAGGTGAACTATGGCTACACCTTC. Translating it yields CASSFTGEVNYGYTF.

In regard to this clone: The junction differs from germline at one of its ends, possibly a read error. The chain recombines TRBV5-6 with TRBJ2-5; 10 nucleotides line up with TRBD1. The CDR3 runs to 15 residues. Per germline, CDR1 SGHDT and CDR2 YYEEEE. The CDR3 region has the DNA TGTGCCAGCAACTTGGGGACAGGGGAGGGGGAGACCCAGTACTTC. Its protein product is CASNLGTGEGETQYF.

The chain has TRBV9 and TRBJ1-3; D is ambiguous. Trimming took 0 bases from V and 0 from J, leaving 7 bases between them. The germline gives CDR1 SGDLS, CDR2 YYNGEE. The CDR3 length is 15 residues. For the CDR3, the DNA is TGTGCCAGCAGCGTAGGGAGTAACTCTGGAAACACCATATATTTT. Its protein is CASSVGSNSGNTIYF.

This clone was counted between two and nine times. CDR3 in amino acids: CASSHFRAQNTEAFF. CDR3 coding DNA: TGTGCCAGCAGCCATTTCAGGGCTCAGAACACTGAAGCTTTCTTT. The gene calls are TRBV14 and TRBJ1-1, with D tentatively TRBD1 (5 bases). The length of the CDR3 is 15 residues. Looked up from germline, CDR1 is SGHDN and CDR2 is FVKESK. V lost 3 bases and J lost 1, with 12 bases in between.

This chain joins TRBV20-1 and TRBJ2-7; TRBD2 matches at 8 bases. Germline assignment: CDR1 DFQATT and CDR2 SNEGSKA (reference sequence). Losses at the gene ends were 3 bases for V and 3 bases for J; bases not matched to a gene: 13. This CDR3 region has 16 residues. The DNA of the CDR3 is TGCAGTGCTAGTGACCGAGCAGCGGGAGTGGGCTACGAGCAGTACTTC. Translating it yields CSASDRAAGVGYEQYF.

V and J are TRBV29-1 and TRBJ1-5; 7 nucleotides match TRBD1. Germline assignment: CDR1 SQVTM and CDR2 ANQGSEA. Trimming removed 4 bases from V and 4 bases from J; junction bases left unmatched: 4. The CDR3 totals 13 residues. The CDR3 loop is CSVVTGWNQPQHF. The DNA for the CDR3 is TGCAGCGTTGTGACAGGGTGGAATCAGCCCCAGCATTTT.

V is TRBV11-1 and J is TRBJ1-3; D is uncertain. Trimming stripped 5 bases from V and 4 bases from J, with 18 bases between. This CDR3 spans 16 amino acids. Per germline, CDR1 SGHAT and CDR2 FQDESV (reference sequence). DNA of the CDR3: TGTGCCAGCAGCCGGACTACTCGTGGAGCCGGAAACACCATATATTTT. Protein sequence: CASSRTTRGAGNTIYF.

The CDR3 nucleotides read TGTGCCAGCAGCGTAGGGGTGGAGGGAAACACTGAAGCTTTCTTT. This gives the protein CASSVGVEGNTEAFF. The chain carries TRBV9 and TRBJ1-1; unclear D gene. The CDR3 totals 15 residues. CDR1 SGDLS and CDR2 YYNGEE come from the germline V gene. Trimming shortened V by 0 bases and J by 2 bases, and 11 bases separated the two germline ends.

The chain joins TRBV6-5 to TRBJ1-1; 8 bases agree with TRBD1. V lost 2 bases to trimming and J lost 4 bases; unmatched junction nucleotides: 9. CDR3 length: 16 residues. CDR1 is MNHEY and CDR2 is SVGAGI in the germline V gene. The CDR3 DNA is TGTGCCAGCAGTTACCGGACAGGGCAAGGGGGCACTGAAGCTTTCTTT. Translating it yields CASSYRTGQGGTEAFF.

This clone appeared a single time. This rearrangement joins TRBV2 to TRBJ1-3; TRBD1 agrees at 7 bases. The CDR3 is 14 amino acids. V gave up 6 bases and J gave up 2 bases; unmatched junction bases: 4. Looked up from germline, CDR1 is SNHLY and CDR2 is FYNNEI. The CDR3 bases are TGTGCCAGCAGCCGGGACAGTACTGGAAACACCATATATTTT. Translating gives CASSRDSTGNTIYF.

The chain links TRBV7-9 to TRBJ1-2; D possibly corresponds to TRBD1 (5 bases). V gave up 5 bases and J gave up 7 bases, with 8 bases separating them. Germline V gives CDR1 SEHNR, CDR2 FQNEAQ (reference sequence). The CDR3 has 11 amino acids. CDR3 in amino acids: CASSVGGGYTF. As DNA, the CDR3 is TGTGCCAGCAGCGTCGGGGGTGGCTACACCTTC.

The chain employs TRBV29-1 and TRBJ2-7; D may be TRBD1 (6 bases). CDR1 and CDR2 (germline): SQVTM, ANQGSEA. V was cut by 6 bases and J by 1 base, with 19 bases left in between. This CDR3 is 15 amino acids long. The CDR3 coding sequence is TGCAGCGTGGAAAAGACGGGACATGAGTCCTACGAGCAGTACTTC. Its translation: CSVEKTGHESYEQYF.